The rows below give T cell receptor beta chains drawn from one sample of a study of T cell responses to AZD1222 COVID-19 vaccine. The method was immunoSEQ multiplex PCR; TCRdb's version includes in-frame clones alone and lacks a portion of them. The sample gives about 150,000 clones, 75% to 95% of which show up once; roughly 1.6% is in the top ten. Sequencing used peripheral blood, obtained on day 0 of AZD1222 vaccination. The receptors derive from an adult in good health. The CDR3 runs from the conserved cysteine through the conserved F or W. D genes are given only for firm matches. Size is omitted from some rows. Given values are once, few, many or a class for expanded clones.

d_gene	v_gene	j_gene	len	abundance	CDR3aa	CDR3nt
.	TRBV28	TRBJ2-5	12	.	CASSFGHETQYF	TGTGCCAGCAGTTTTGGCCACGAGACCCAGTACTTC
TRBD1	TRBV29-1	TRBJ1-4	17	.	CSVARTGTYSTNEKLFF	TGCAGCGTTGCGCGGACAGGGACCTATTCAACTAATGAAAAACTGTTTTTT
TRBD1	TRBV3-1/TRBV3-2	TRBJ1-1	16	.	CASSQVGGDRADEAFF	TGTGCCAGCAGCCAAGTAGGGGGGGACAGAGCGGATGAAGCTTTCTTT
.	TRBV7-9	TRBJ2-7	11	.	CATEVGSEQYF	TGTGCCACAGAAGTAGGGTCCGAGCAGTACTTC
.	TRBV5-6	TRBJ1-1	14	.	CASSRGRKNTEAFF	TGTGCCAGCAGCCGAGGACGGAAGAACACTGAAGCTTTCTTT
TRBD1	TRBV11-2	TRBJ2-7	14	.	CASSDDRARNEQYF	TGTGCCAGCAGCGACGACAGGGCCAGGAACGAGCAGTACTTC
.	TRBV11-3	TRBJ1-2	12	.	CASSLYTAGYTF	TGTGCCAGCAGCTTATACACGGCTGGCTACACCTTC
TRBD2	TRBV6-4	TRBJ2-1	14	.	CASSPAGGYNEQFF	TGTGCCAGCAGTCCTGCGGGGGGTTACAATGAGCAGTTCTTC
TRBD1	TRBV7-9	TRBJ2-2	14	.	CAIKRTGRTGELFF	TGTGCCATTAAGCGGACAGGGAGGACCGGGGAGCTGTTTTTT
TRBD2	TRBV7-9	TRBJ2-3	15	.	CASSTSGTRPGTQYF	TGTGCCAGCAGCACTAGCGGGACCCGACCAGGTACGCAGTATTTT
.	TRBV4-3	TRBJ1-5	17	once	CASSQAPVKQGIQPQHF	TGCGCCAGCAGCCAAGCTCCGGTGAAGCAGGGCATCCAGCCCCAGCATTTT
.	TRBV19	TRBJ2-1	13	once	CASSTSRSGEQFF	TGTGCCAGTAGTACCAGCCGGTCCGGGGAGCAGTTCTTC
.	TRBV30	TRBJ1-6	16	.	CAWSVRERPYNSPLHF	TGTGCCTGGAGTGTGAGAGAAAGACCTTATAATTCACCCCTCCACTTT
.	TRBV5-1	TRBJ1-6	13	.	CASSTTENSPLHF	TGCGCCAGCAGCACGACAGAGAATTCACCCCTCCACTTT
.	TRBV30	TRBJ2-7	13	.	CAWSVFMFGEQYF	TGTGCCTGGAGTGTGTTCATGTTTGGCGAGCAGTACTTC
.	TRBV5-5	TRBJ1-6	14	.	CASSSYGSDSPLHF	TGTGCCAGCAGCTCCTACGGGAGTGATTCACCCCTCCACTTT
TRBD1	TRBV10-1	TRBJ1-5	14	.	CAIRIQGQGQPQHF	TGCGCCATTAGGATTCAGGGACAGGGCCAGCCCCAGCATTTT
TRBD1	TRBV5-4	TRBJ1-1	16	.	CASSRQGRGQNTEAFF	TGTGCCAGCAGCAGACAGGGGAGGGGACAGAACACTGAAGCTTTCTTT
.	TRBV3-1/TRBV3-2	TRBJ1-2	13	.	CASSQDKSRGYTF	TGTGCCAGCAGCCAAGATAAGAGTCGTGGCTACACCTTC
.	TRBV29-1	TRBJ2-5	13	once	CSVRQVLQETQYF	TGCAGCGTGAGACAGGTTTTACAAGAGACCCAGTACTTC
TRBD2	TRBV3-1/TRBV3-2	TRBJ2-3	21	.	CASSQDMMVGGGGIFTDTQYF	TGTGCCAGCAGCCAAGATATGATGGTGGGCGGGGGAGGAATCTTCACAGATACGCAGTATTTT
TRBD1	TRBV6-5	TRBJ1-2	14	few	CASSYSQGVGGYTF	TGTGCCAGCAGTTACTCCCAGGGGGTTGGTGGCTACACCTTC
.	TRBV30	TRBJ1-3	12	.	CASTVSGNTIYF	TGTGCCTCGACAGTCTCTGGAAACACCATATATTTT
TRBD2	TRBV9	TRBJ2-5	16	.	CASSPRTGLAGETQYF	TGTGCCAGCAGCCCCAGGACGGGACTAGCGGGGGAGACCCAGTACTTC
.	TRBV19	TRBJ2-6	13	once	CASVTSGANVLTF	TGTGCCAGTGTGACCTCTGGGGCCAACGTCCTGACTTTC
.	TRBV6-5	TRBJ1-1	15	.	CASGPWAAVNTEAFF	TGTGCCAGCGGTCCTTGGGCAGCAGTAAACACTGAAGCTTTCTTT
.	TRBV19	TRBJ1-1	17	once	CASSNRDGGPLNTEAFF	TGTGCCAGTAGTAACCGGGACGGTGGGCCCCTGAACACTGAAGCTTTCTTT
.	TRBV7-2	TRBJ1-5	14	few	CASSLSGINQPQHF	TGTGCCAGCAGCTTGTCAGGGATCAATCAGCCCCAGCATTTT
TRBD1	TRBV5-5	TRBJ1-1	16	once	CASSLGTGGMNTEAFF	TGTGCCAGCAGCTTGGGGACAGGGGGCATGAACACTGAAGCTTTCTTT
.	TRBV12-3/TRBV12-4	TRBJ2-2	13	.	CASSFSNTGELFF	TGTGCCAGCAGTTTCTCCAACACCGGGGAGCTGTTTTTT
TRBD2	TRBV6-4	TRBJ2-2	16	.	CASQKSPGLGTGELFF	TGTGCCAGTCAGAAGAGCCCGGGACTAGGAACCGGGGAGCTGTTTTTT
.	TRBV27	TRBJ1-2	14	.	CATRGDSESYGYTF	TGTGCCACTAGGGGGGACTCAGAGTCCTATGGCTACACCTTC
TRBD1	TRBV12-5	TRBJ2-3	18	.	CASGLGLGTGESTDTQYF	TGTGCTAGTGGTTTGGGTCTCGGGACAGGCGAAAGCACAGATACGCAGTATTTT
.	TRBV3-1/TRBV3-2	TRBJ2-7	11	.	CASSHRDEQYF	TGTGCCAGCAGCCACAGGGACGAGCAGTACTTC
.	TRBV28	TRBJ2-7	11	.	CASSLRYEQYF	TGTGCCAGCAGTCTTCGATACGAGCAGTACTTC
.	TRBV5-1	TRBJ1-1	14	.	CASSLEGGNTEAFF	TGCGCCAGCAGCTTAGAGGGGGGGAACACTGAAGCTTTCTTT
.	TRBV3-1/TRBV3-2	TRBJ1-1	13	once	CASSRTPNTEAFF	TGTGCCAGCAGCCGGACCCCGAACACTGAAGCTTTCTTT
.	TRBV6-2/TRBV6-3	TRBJ1-1	14	.	CASSYSQENTEAFF	TGTGCCAGCAGTTACAGTCAGGAGAACACTGAAGCTTTCTTT
TRBD1	TRBV2	TRBJ1-4	17	.	CASTRRGQGYQSEKLFF	TGTGCCAGCACGAGGAGGGGACAGGGATACCAGAGTGAAAAACTGTTTTTT
.	TRBV6-1	TRBJ1-2	14	once	CASSDAAGIWSYTF	TGTGCCAGCAGTGATGCCGCAGGGATATGGAGCTACACCTTC
.	TRBV18	TRBJ1-1	15	.	CASSSYSGANTEAFF	TGTGCCAGCTCCTCCTACTCGGGAGCGAACACTGAAGCTTTCTTT
.	TRBV4-3	TRBJ1-6	13	.	CASSQGQNSPLHF	TGCGCCAGCAGCCAAGGACAGAATTCACCCCTCCACTTT
.	TRBV28	TRBJ1-1	14	.	CASSLGGEETEAFF	TGTGCCAGCAGTTTAGGGGGGGAGGAGACTGAAGCTTTCTTT
.	TRBV9	TRBJ1-2	13	.	CASSVTDNYGYTF	TGTGCCAGCAGCGTTACAGACAACTATGGCTACACCTTC
TRBD2	TRBV6-5	TRBJ2-1	15	.	CASSTPAGTANEQFF	TGTGCCAGCAGTACCCCAGCGGGGACTGCCAATGAGCAGTTCTTC